This is a list of T cell receptor beta chains from one sample in a study of cytomegalovirus exposure and HLA in healthy donors. Libraries were prepared by immunoSEQ multiplex PCR; TCRdb keeps only in-frame clonotypes and omits some of them. The sample includes about 99,000 clones, 60% to 80% of them seen just once. Specimen: PBMCs. The receptors were gathered from a man aged 60-69 years in good health and CMV-seropositive. The CDR3 runs from the conserved cysteine through the conserved F or W. A D gene is named only where the DNA matches it firmly. Rows may omit the clone size; those that give it use once, few, many or a size class.

j_call d_call clone_size v_call cdr3_nt cdr3_aa
TRBJ1-1 NA NA TRBV5-1 TGCGCCAGCAGCTTCAGCGCGGAGACTGAAGCTTTCTTT CASSFSAETEAFF
TRBJ1-1 NA NA TRBV7-9 TGTGCCAGCAGCGCCTATATCACTGAAGCTTTCTTT CASSAYITEAFF
TRBJ1-3 TRBD1 NA TRBV5-1 TGCGCCAGCAGCCCAGCCCCGGGACAGAGTTCAAGTAACACCATATATTTT CASSPAPGQSSSNTIYF
TRBJ2-2 TRBD2 NA TRBV6-1 TGTGCCAGCCGGACTAGCGGGGCCTGGGAGCTGTTTTTT CASRTSGAWELFF
TRBJ1-1 NA NA TRBV29-1 TGCAGCGTTGAAGAATACAAGGAAGCTTTCTTT CSVEEYKEAFF
TRBJ2-3 NA few TRBV10-2 TGCGCCAGCAAACAAGGAAGGGGGGGAAGCACAGATACGCAGTATTTT CASKQGRGGSTDTQYF
TRBJ2-5 TRBD2 NA TRBV5-1 TGCGCCAGCAGCGCTATTAGCGGGGGAGAAGAGACCCAGTACTTC CASSAISGGEETQYF
TRBJ1-2 NA NA TRBV4-3 TGCGCCAGCAGCCAAACATCTGCCAGGGCCTCCCGCAATGGCTACACCTTC CASSQTSARASRNGYTF
TRBJ1-2 TRBD1 NA TRBV2 TGTGCCAGCAGCAACCGACAGGGCAGCTACACCTTC CASSNRQGSYTF
TRBJ2-1 TRBD1 NA TRBV10-3 TGTGCCACCCGAGACAGGGACGGAGACAATGAGCAGTTCTTC CATRDRDGDNEQFF
TRBJ2-7 TRBD2 NA TRBV7-2 TGTGCCAGCAAACCAACTAGCGGGGGCTCCTACGAGCAGTACTTC CASKPTSGGSYEQYF
TRBJ2-7 TRBD1 NA TRBV6-5 TGTGCCAGCAGTACGACAGGGGGCATACGAGGGCAGTACTTC CASSTTGGIRGQYF
TRBJ2-6 TRBD2 NA TRBV7-2 TGTGCCAGCAGCTTAACGGGGGGCTCTGGGGCCAACGTCCTGACTTTC CASSLTGGSGANVLTF
TRBJ1-2 NA NA TRBV18 TGTGCCAGCTCACCACCCGGGGGAGATCTCCTCTATGGCTACACCTTC CASSPPGGDLLYGYTF
TRBJ1-5 NA NA TRBV6-1 TGTGCCATATCACGCCCGGGAATTAGCAATCAGCCCCAGCATTTT CAISRPGISNQPQHF
TRBJ1-5 TRBD1 NA TRBV25-1 TGTGCCAGCAGTGTCACAGGGGCTAGCAATCAGCCCCAGCATTTT CASSVTGASNQPQHF
TRBJ2-5 TRBD2 NA TRBV28 TGTGCCAGCAGTTGGACTAGCGGGGTTCAAGAGACCCAGTACTTC CASSWTSGVQETQYF
TRBJ2-6 TRBD2 NA TRBV11-2 TGTGCCAGCAGCACGCGACTAGCGGGGGCCTCTGGGGCCAACGTCCTGACTTTC CASSTRLAGASGANVLTF
TRBJ1-4 NA NA TRBV29-1 TGCAGCGTTGGTGGACAGAATGAAAAACTGTTTTTT CSVGGQNEKLFF
TRBJ2-1 TRBD2 NA TRBV18 TGTGCCAGCTCATCCGCACTAGCGGGGCACAATGAGCAGTTCTTC CASSSALAGHNEQFF
TRBJ2-7 NA NA TRBV5-1 TGCGCCAGCAGCTTGCTCGGACTGCAGTACTTC CASSLLGLQYF
TRBJ2-3 TRBD2 NA TRBV11-3 TGTGCCAGCAGCTTAGAGCGGGGGGGCGAAAATACGCAGTATTTT CASSLERGGENTQYF
TRBJ2-5 TRBD1 few TRBV10-2 TGCGCCAGCAGTGAGCAACAGGGGGGAGAGACCCAGTACTTC CASSEQQGGETQYF
TRBJ2-7 NA many TRBV28 TGTGCCAGCGGGTGGAGGAACGAGCAGTACTTC CASGWRNEQYF
TRBJ2-1 NA few TRBV4-1 TGCGCCAGCAGCCAAGACAGGGGTGATGAGCAGTTCTTC CASSQDRGDEQFF
TRBJ1-4 TRBD1 NA TRBV5-8 TGTGCCAGCAGCTTGGTGGCGCCAGGGGGACTGTTTTTT CASSLVAPGGLFF
TRBJ1-1 NA NA TRBV6-6 TGTGCGGGCCGGGAAACCCCGGGAACTGAAGCTTTCTTT CAGRETPGTEAFF
TRBJ2-7 TRBD2 NA TRBV7-2 TGTGCCAGCAGCATTGGGTGGGGGGGAGCCTACGAGCAGTACTTC CASSIGWGGAYEQYF
TRBJ1-6 NA NA TRBV11-2 TGTGCCAGCAGCTTGGGTGCAGGCCCTAATTCACCCCTCCACTTT CASSLGAGPNSPLHF
TRBJ2-3 NA NA TRBV9 TGTGCCAGCAGCGTTCAGGGGAAGGCAGATACGCAGTATTTT CASSVQGKADTQYF
TRBJ1-2 NA once TRBV28 TGTGCCAGCAGATCCGTCTATGGCTACACCTTC CASRSVYGYTF
TRBJ2-3 NA NA TRBV4-3 TGCGCCAGCAGCCAAGAGGGCAGGGAGGCAGATACGCAGTATTTT CASSQEGREADTQYF
TRBJ1-3 NA NA TRBV6-1 TGTGCCAGCGGCGTGGGCGATTTCTCTGGAAACACCATATATTTT CASGVGDFSGNTIYF
TRBJ1-2 TRBD1 NA TRBV10-3 TGTGCCATCAGTGCGGGACAGGGATATGGCTACACCTTC CAISAGQGYGYTF
TRBJ1-5 NA NA TRBV11-2 TGTGCCAGCAGCTTAAGGGCAGGGCAGGATCAGCCCCAGCATTTT CASSLRAGQDQPQHF